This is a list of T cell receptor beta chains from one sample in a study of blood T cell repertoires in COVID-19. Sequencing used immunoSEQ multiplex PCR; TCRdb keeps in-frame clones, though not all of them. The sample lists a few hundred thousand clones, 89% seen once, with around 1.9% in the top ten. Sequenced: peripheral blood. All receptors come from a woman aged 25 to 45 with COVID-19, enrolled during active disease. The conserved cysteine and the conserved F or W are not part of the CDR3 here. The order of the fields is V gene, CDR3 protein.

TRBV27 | ASSRYADRDNYGYT
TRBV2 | ASNGRAGNQPQH
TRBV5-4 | ASSLGGGVGFRGYT
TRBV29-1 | SVGGQGAYGYT
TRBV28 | ASSFGDSPLH
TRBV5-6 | ASSPNGEGTGSGNTIY
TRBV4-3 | ASSQAGGRTRGGGTDTQY
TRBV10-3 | AISSTGGNSPLH
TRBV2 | ASARPTNSPLH
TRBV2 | ASSEGRQGNTGELF
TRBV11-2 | ASSLIRDPIYGYT
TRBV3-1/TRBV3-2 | ASSQELLALETQY
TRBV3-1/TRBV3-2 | ASSQAGEVETQY
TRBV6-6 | ASSKQGATYGYT
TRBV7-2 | ASSFDTRDTQY
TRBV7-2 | ASSRDRGRSSAGELF
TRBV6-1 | ASSEVGGRIPVLH
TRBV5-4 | ASSLRGNSPLH
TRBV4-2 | ASSPRQLNEKLF
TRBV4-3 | ASSQDFPYEKLF
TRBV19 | ASRQGGGYT
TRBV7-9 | ASSLTRQDNSPLH
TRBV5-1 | ASSLEWTGDEAF
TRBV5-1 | ASSLAQSNTEAF
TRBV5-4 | ASSLNRLDSPLH
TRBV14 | ASNLGLAGSEQF